The TCR beta chain under discussion was sequenced for a study of blood T cell repertoires in COVID-19. Study-level background: Specimens from acute and convalescent COVID-19 originated in the United States, Italy and Spain. PBMCs, B-cell-depleted T cells, or T cells were the source of the cDNA or gDNA that made up the material.

V lost 0 bases and J 7 bases, leaving 10 bases between the germline ends. Germline V gene data show CDR1 as LNHDA and CDR2 as SQIVND (reference sequence). The CDR3 has 14 amino acids. Seattle cases were enrolled at active infection and followed longitudinally. In the original processing: Quantification of nucleated cells was approximated via reference gene primer amplification. Here immunoSEQ multiplex PCR was the method, and the copy in TCRdb shows in-frame clones only, minus some. That table is the source of V, J and clone size, and D and trimming were worked out from the DNA. Of 300,000 to 400,000 clones detected, around 90% appear once; the ten largest clones hold under 3%.

The sequence derives from a woman younger than 45 with COVID-19, enrolled during active disease. Sequenced material: peripheral blood. V gene TRBV19 combines with J gene TRBJ2-1; possible D gene TRBD2, 6 bases. CDR3 amino acids: CASSIDGSLNEQFF. The CDR3 bases are TGTGCCAGTAGTATAGACGGGAGTCTTAATGAGCAGTTCTTC.